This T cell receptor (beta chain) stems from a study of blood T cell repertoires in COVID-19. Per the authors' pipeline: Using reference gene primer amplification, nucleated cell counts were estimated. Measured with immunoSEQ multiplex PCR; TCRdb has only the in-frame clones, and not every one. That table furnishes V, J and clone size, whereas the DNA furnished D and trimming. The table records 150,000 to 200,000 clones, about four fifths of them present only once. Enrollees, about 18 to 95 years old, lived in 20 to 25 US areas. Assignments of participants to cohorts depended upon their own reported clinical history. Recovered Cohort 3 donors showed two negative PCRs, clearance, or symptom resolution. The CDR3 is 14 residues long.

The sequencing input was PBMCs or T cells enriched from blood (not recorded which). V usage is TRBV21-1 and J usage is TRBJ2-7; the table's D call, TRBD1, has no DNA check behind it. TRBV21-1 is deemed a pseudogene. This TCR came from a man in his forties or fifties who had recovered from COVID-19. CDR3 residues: CAPAGDRSSYEQYF. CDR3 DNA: TGTGCCCCCGCCGGGGACAGGAGCTCCTACGAGCAGTACTTC.